These 3 T cell receptor beta chains originate from one sample sequenced in a study of OX40 agonist ivuxolimab in advanced cancers. Repertoires were generated with immunoSEQ multiplex PCR, while TCRdb's copy carries only in-frame clones and drops some. There are some 140,000 clones in the sample; about nine tenths occur only once, and around 0.99% lies in the top ten. Sequenced here: CD4+ or CD8+ T cells sorted from blood, sampled in a trial of the OX40 agonist ivuxolimab. The receptors here all came from an adult with an advanced solid tumor such as melanoma, head and neck, liver or kidney cancer.

V is TRBV27 and J is TRBJ1-2; the match to TRBD1 covers 10 bases. The CDR3 has 20 amino acids. V lost 2 bases to trimming and J lost 4 bases; unmatched junction nucleotides: 19. Per germline, CDR1 MNHEY and CDR2 SMNVEV (reference sequence). CDR3 DNA sequence: TGTGCCAGCAGTTTAAAGTCCCTCCGGGACAGGGGAGATCGTGGCTATGGCTACACCTTC. Translating gives CASSLKSLRDRGDRGYGYTF.

The chain combines TRBV4-3 with TRBJ1-1, with D unclear. Trimming removed 7 bases from V and 3 bases from J, with 6 bases in between. The CDR3 is 11 residues long. CDR1 and CDR2 (germline): LGHNA, YSLEER. This chain's CDR3 is CASTRDTEAFF. The CDR3 region has the DNA TGCGCCAGCACGAGGGACACTGAAGCTTTCTTT.

The chain carries TRBV5-4 and TRBJ2-3, with D maybe TRBD2 (5 bases). Germline loops: CDR1 SGHNT, CDR2 YYREEE (reference sequence). The CDR3 loop spans 15 amino acids. The ends were cut back, 0 bases at V and 0 bases at J, with 8 bases in the middle. This CDR3 reads CASSLDPGSTDTQYF. The DNA for the CDR3 is TGTGCCAGCAGCTTGGACCCGGGAAGCACAGATACGCAGTATTTT.